This T cell receptor (beta chain) was sequenced during a study of blood T cells in healthy people across ages. Overall study results and limits: Diversity estimated from one million T cells was considered an underestimate. With naive T cell percentage, TCR beta diversity showed a strong correlation.

Each donor's blood draw was roughly 10 milliliters of peripheral blood. A second PCR of about 7 to 11 cycles used a sample-barcoded 5' primer and a J-beta primer mix. Researchers report that each sample yielded at least 3 million CDR3-containing paired-end reads. TCRdb ran MiXCR on the 5' RACE reads and lists one entry per CDR3 protein. This sample has around 670,000 distinct CDR3 sequences, with approximately 30% found just once. Germline assignment: CDR1 MNHEY and CDR2 SMNVEV (reference sequence). V lost 4 bases to trimming and J lost 5 bases, with 12 bases between them. This CDR3 comprises 13 residues. This clonotype was observed at least ten times. Its antigen remains unidentified.

Sequenced: blood. This sequence joins TRBV27 and TRBJ2-7; the D is unclear. This receptor was taken from a woman of 80 years or more in good health. The CDR3 loop reads CASSSPVKHEQYF. As DNA, the CDR3 is TGTGCCAGCAGTTCCCCGGTGAAACACGAGCAGTACTTC.